These 9 T cell receptor beta chains were all obtained from the same sample, sequenced in a study of cytomegalovirus exposure and HLA in healthy donors. PCR employed 60 Vbeta and 13 Jbeta primers. Sequencing was performed with immunoSEQ multiplex PCR; in TCRdb, only in-frame clones are kept and a portion is missing. This sample has about 190,000 clones; around 84% occur once, and the top ten carry about 3%. Sequences were obtained from PBMCs. The receptors stem from a middle-aged man in good health and CMV-seropositive.

The CDR3 protein is CSAGQGINQPQHF. The CDR3 region has the DNA TGCAGCGCCGGACAGGGGATAAATCAGCCCCAGCATTTT. The chain links TRBV29-1 to TRBJ1-5, with 9 bases aligning to TRBD1. V lost 7 bases and J lost 4; bases outside the gene matches: 5. The CDR3 is 13 amino acids. Germline CDR1 is SQVTM and CDR2 is ANQGSEA.

This clone came up once. This chain connects TRBV28 to TRBJ2-3; possible D gene TRBD1, 5 bases. Trimming left V 3 bases short and J 3 bases short, with 16 bases between. Germline loops: CDR1 MDHEN, CDR2 SYDVKM. The CDR3 has 16 amino acids. DNA of the CDR3: TGTGCCAGCAGTTTGCTGCAGGGCCCCGGAACAGATACGCAGTATTTT. Residues: CASSLLQGPGTDTQYF.

The chain has TRBV9 and TRBJ2-1, with 12 bases fitting TRBD1. The CDR3 extends over 18 amino acids. V shed 1 base and J 8 bases; nucleotides not matched to a gene: 13. Germline V gene lookup returns CDR1 SGDLS and CDR2 YYNGEE. For the CDR3, the DNA is TGTGCCAGCAGCGTACTCCCCTCCGGGACAGGGGGCGGTGATGAGCAGTTCTTC. This translates into CASSVLPSGTGGGDEQFF.

V and J are TRBV6-5 and TRBJ1-1; tentatively, D is TRBD1 (5 bases). Germline V gene data show CDR1 as MNHEY and CDR2 as SVGAGI. There are 16 residues in the CDR3. V was cut by 2 bases and J by 0 bases, with 13 bases left in between. The CDR3 nucleotides read TGTGCCAGCAGTTACATACCAGGGTTAATGAACACTGAAGCTTTCTTT. This sequence encodes CASSYIPGLMNTEAFF.

V is TRBV4-1 and J is TRBJ2-5; 10 bases are shared with TRBD1. Per the germline V gene, CDR1 is MGHRA and CDR2 is YSYEKL. J gave up 5 bases and V 1 base, and 4 bases lay outside the gene matches. This CDR3 is built from 15 residues. The CDR3 here is CASSQGTGGRETQYF. The DNA for the CDR3 is TGCGCCAGCAGCCAAGGGACAGGGGGTAGGGAGACCCAGTACTTC.

J is TRBJ2-2 and V is TRBV18; 7 bases align to TRBD2. This CDR3 has 19 residues. V was clipped by 0 bases and J by 4 bases; unmatched bases: 14. Germline-derived CDR1 and CDR2 are KGHSH and LQKENI. The CDR3 DNA follows: TGTGCCAGCTCACCACCCCGGGGGTTTCTAGCGGAATCCACCGGGGAGCTGTTTTTT. This sequence encodes CASSPPRGFLAESTGELFF.

The chain combines TRBV5-1 with TRBJ2-7; no clear D gene. From germline, CDR1 is SGHRS and CDR2 YFSETQ. Trimming removed 8 bases from V and 4 bases from J, with 22 bases in between. This CDR3 region has 15 residues. CDR3 region: CASFFKKKAAYEQYF. The CDR3 coding sequence is TGCGCCAGTTTTTTCAAGAAGAAGGCGGCATACGAGCAGTACTTC.

In the case of this clone: A read error may explain this, as a much larger clone is one base away. The chain couples TRBV11-2 to TRBJ1-3; maybe TRBD1 (5 bases). V lost 1 base, J lost 2 bases, and 6 bases lay in between. Germline V gene data show CDR1 as SGHAT and CDR2 as FQNNGV. This CDR3 region has 14 residues. The CDR3 nucleotides read TGTGCCAGCAGCTTAGTAGGGGCTGGAAACACCATATATTTT. It translates to CASSLVGAGNTIYF.

This clone was recorded only once. The genes are TRBV6-1 and TRBJ2-2, with a possible D match to TRBD2 (5 bases). The V gene lost 6 bases and the J gene lost 4 bases, with 15 bases spanning the gap. Germline CDR1 is MNHNS and CDR2 is SASEGT. The CDR3 contains 15 residues. In nucleotides, the CDR3 is TGTGCCAGCAGGGAGGAGCCCTCGAGCACCGGGGAGCTGTTTTTT. Protein: CASREEPSSTGELFF.